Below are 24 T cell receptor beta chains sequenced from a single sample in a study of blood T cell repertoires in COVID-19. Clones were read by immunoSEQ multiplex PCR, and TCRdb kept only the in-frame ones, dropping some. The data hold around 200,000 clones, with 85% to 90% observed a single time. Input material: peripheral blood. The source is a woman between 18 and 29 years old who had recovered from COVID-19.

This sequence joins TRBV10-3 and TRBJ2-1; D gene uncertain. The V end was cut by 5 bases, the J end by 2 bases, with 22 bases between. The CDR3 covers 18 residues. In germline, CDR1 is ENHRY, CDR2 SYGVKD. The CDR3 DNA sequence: TGTGCCATCAGTTCAATTACGGAGAACTCAATCCCCTACAATGAGCAGTTCTTC. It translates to CAISSITENSIPYNEQFF.

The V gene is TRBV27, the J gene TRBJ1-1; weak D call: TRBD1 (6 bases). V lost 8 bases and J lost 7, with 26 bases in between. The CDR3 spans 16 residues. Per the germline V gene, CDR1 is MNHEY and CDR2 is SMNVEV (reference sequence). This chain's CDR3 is CASRTTGTLRSGEAFF. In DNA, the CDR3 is TGTGCCAGCCGAACTACAGGGACCCTGAGATCGGGTGAAGCTTTCTTT.

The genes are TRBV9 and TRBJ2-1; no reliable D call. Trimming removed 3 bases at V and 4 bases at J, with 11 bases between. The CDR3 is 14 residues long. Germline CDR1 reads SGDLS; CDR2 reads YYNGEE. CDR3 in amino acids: CASSALTGYNEQFF. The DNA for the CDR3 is TGTGCCAGCAGCGCGTTGACGGGTTACAATGAGCAGTTCTTC.

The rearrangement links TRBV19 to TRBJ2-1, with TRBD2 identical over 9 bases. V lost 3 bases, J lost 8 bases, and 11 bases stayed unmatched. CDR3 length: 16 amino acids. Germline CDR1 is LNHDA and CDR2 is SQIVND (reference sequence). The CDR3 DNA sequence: TGTGCCAGTAGTATCCCGACTAGCGGTACTACAGATGAGCAGTTCTTC. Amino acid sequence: CASSIPTSGTTDEQFF.

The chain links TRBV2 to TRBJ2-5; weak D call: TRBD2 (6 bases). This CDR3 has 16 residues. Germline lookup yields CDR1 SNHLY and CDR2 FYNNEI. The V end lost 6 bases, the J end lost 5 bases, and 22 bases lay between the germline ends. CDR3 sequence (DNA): TGTGCCAGCAGGGATATAGGGTCTGGCGCGGGGGAGACCCAGTACTTC. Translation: CASRDIGSGAGETQYF. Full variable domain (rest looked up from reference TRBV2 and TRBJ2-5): EPEVTQTPSHQVTQMGQEVILRCVPISNHLYFYWYRQILGQKVEFLVSFYNNEISEKSEIFDDQFSVERPDGSNFTLKIRSTKLEDSAMYFCASRDIGSGAGETQYFGPGTRLLVL.

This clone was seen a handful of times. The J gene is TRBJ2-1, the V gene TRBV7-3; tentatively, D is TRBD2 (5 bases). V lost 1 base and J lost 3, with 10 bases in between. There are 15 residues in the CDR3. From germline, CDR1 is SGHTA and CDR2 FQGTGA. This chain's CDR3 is CASSLMGGRYNEQFF. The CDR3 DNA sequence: TGTGCCAGCAGCTTAATGGGCGGGCGCTACAATGAGCAGTTCTTC.

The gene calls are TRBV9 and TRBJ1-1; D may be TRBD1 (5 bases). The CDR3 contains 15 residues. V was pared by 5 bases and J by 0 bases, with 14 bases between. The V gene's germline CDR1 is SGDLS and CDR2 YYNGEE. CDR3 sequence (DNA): TGTGCCAGCAGAAAAACCGCAGGGCTGAACACTGAAGCTTTCTTT. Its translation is CASRKTAGLNTEAFF.

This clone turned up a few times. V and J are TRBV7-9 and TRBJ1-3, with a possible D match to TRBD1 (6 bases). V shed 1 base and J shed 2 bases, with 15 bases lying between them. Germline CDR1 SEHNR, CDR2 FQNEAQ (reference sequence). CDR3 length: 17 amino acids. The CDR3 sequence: CASSLGGPGRAGNTIYF. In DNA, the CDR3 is TGTGCCAGCAGCTTAGGGGGGCCAGGGCGAGCTGGAAACACCATATATTTT.

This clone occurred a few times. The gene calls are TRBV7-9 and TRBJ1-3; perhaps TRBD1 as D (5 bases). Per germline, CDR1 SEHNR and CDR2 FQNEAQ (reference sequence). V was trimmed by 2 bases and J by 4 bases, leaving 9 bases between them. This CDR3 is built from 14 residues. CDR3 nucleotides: TGTGCCAGCAGCTTAAAGGGGCGGGGAAACACCATATATTTT. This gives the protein CASSLKGRGNTIYF.

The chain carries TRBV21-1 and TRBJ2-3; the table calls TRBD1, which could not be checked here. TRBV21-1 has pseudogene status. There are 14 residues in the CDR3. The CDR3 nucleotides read TGTGCCAGCAGCACGGACACTAGCACAGATACGCAGTATTTT. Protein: CASSTDTSTDTQYF.

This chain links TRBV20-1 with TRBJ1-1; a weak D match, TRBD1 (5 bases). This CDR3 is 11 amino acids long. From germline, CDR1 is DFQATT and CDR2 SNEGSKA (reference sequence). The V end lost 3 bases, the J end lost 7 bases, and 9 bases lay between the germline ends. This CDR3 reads CSARDTGEAFF. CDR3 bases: TGCAGTGCTAGGGACACGGGTGAAGCTTTCTTT.

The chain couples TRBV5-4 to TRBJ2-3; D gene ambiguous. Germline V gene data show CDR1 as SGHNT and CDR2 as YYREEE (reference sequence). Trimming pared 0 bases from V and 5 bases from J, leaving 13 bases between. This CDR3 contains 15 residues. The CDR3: CASSLDSYPGDTQYF. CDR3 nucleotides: TGTGCCAGCAGCTTGGATTCTTATCCAGGAGATACGCAGTATTTT.

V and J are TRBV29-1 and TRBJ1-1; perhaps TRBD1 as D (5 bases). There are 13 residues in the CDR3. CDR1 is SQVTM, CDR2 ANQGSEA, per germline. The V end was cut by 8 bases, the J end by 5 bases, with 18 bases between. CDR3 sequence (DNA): TGCAGCTCACTCAACGGGGGAGGGACTGAAGCTTTCTTT. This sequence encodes CSSLNGGGTEAFF.

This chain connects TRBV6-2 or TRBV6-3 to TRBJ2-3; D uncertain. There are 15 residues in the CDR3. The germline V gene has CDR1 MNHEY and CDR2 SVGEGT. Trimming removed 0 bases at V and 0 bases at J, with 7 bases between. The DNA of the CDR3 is TGTGCCAGCAGTTACTCGAAGCCTAGCACAGATACGCAGTATTTT. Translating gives CASSYSKPSTDTQYF.

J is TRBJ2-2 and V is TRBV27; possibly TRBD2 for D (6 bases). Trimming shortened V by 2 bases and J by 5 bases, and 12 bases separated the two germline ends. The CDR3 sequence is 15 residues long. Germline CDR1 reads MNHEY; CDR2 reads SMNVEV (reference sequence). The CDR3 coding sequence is TGTGCCAGCAGTTTAACGACTAGGGTAACCGGGGAGCTGTTTTTT. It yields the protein CASSLTTRVTGELFF.

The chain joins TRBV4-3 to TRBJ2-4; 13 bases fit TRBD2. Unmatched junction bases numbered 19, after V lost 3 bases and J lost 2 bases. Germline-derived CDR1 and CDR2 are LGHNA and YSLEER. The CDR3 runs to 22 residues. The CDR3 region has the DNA TGCGCCAGCAGCCATAATATAGATGGACTAGCGGGAGTAATGGGGACCAAAAACATTCAGTACTTC. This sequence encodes CASSHNIDGLAGVMGTKNIQYF.

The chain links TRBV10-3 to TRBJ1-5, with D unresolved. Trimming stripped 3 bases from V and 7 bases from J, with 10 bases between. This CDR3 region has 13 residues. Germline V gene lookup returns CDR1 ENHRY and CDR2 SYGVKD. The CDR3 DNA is TGTGCCATCAGTGAAAACATGCGGCAGCCCCAGCATTTT. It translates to CAISENMRQPQHF.

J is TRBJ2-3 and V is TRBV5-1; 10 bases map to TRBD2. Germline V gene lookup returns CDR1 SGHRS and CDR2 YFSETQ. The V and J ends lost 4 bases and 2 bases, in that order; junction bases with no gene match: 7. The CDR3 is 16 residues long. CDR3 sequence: CASSPASGGFTDTQYF. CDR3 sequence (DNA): TGCGCCAGCAGCCCGGCTAGCGGGGGATTCACAGATACGCAGTATTTT.

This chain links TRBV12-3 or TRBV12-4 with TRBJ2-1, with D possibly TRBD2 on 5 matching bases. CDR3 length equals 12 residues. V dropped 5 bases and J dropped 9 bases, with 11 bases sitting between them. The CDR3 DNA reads TGTGCCAGCAGTAGGACTGTCGGTGAGCAGTTCTTC. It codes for CASSRTVGEQFF.

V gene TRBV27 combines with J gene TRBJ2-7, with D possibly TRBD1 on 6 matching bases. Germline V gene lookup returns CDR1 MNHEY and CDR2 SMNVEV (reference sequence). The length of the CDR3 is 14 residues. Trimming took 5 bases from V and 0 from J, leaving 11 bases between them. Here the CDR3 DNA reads TGTGCCAGCAGTACCTACAGGGACTCCTACGAGCAGTACGTC. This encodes CASSTYRDSYEQYV.

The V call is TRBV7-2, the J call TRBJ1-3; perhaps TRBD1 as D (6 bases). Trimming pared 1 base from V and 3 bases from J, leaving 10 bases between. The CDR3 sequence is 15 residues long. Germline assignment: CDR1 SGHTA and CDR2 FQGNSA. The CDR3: CASSLGPGDGNTIYF. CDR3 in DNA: TGTGCCAGCAGCTTAGGCCCAGGGGATGGAAACACCATATATTTT. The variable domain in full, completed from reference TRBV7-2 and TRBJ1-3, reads GAGVSQSPSNKVTEKGKDVELRCDPISGHTALYWYRQSLGQGLEFLIYFQGNSAPDKSGLPSDRFSAERTGGSVSTLTIQRTQQEDSAVYLCASSLGPGDGNTIYFGEGSWLTVV.

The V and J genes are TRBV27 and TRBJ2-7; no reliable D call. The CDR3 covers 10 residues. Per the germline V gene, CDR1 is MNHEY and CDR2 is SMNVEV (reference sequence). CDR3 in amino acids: CASSLTEEDV. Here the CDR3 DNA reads TGTGCCAGCAGTTTGACCGAAGAGGACGTC.

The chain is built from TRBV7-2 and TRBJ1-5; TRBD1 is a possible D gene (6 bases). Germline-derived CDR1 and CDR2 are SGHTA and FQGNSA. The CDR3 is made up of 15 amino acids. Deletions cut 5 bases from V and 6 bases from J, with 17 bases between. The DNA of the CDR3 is TGTGCCAGCAGCCCGCCGGGGGGCAGGGTTCAGCCCCAGCATTTT. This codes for CASSPPGGRVQPQHF.

The CDR3 protein is CASSLGCDRGLMDEQYF. The CDR3 region has the DNA TGTGCCAGCAGCTTAGGTTGTGACAGGGGGCTTATGGACGAGCAGTACTTC. The J gene is TRBJ2-7, the V gene TRBV7-4; 10 bases match TRBD1. This CDR3 contains 17 residues. Germline assignment: CDR1 SGHVT and CDR2 SQSDAQ. Trimming took 1 base from V and 5 from J; bases not matched to a gene: 11.